This T cell receptor beta chain was obtained from a study of PD-L1 blockade in urothelial cancer. As for the study in general: The year 2014 saw patients start atezolizumab, 1,200 mg intravenously every 3 weeks. After treatment start, blood was analyzed at 3 weeks (second dose) and at 6 weeks. Across blood samples, T cells had a median count of roughly 140,000. Findings and limits, study-wide: Below-median TCR clonality that was measured in pretreatment blood predicted better survival.

Repertoires were generated with immunoSEQ multiplex PCR, while TCRdb's copy carries only in-frame clones and drops some. The sample contains under 40,000 clones, more than 80% of which appear only once. As regards this clone: The target antigen is unknown.

Sample: PBMCs, taken around atezolizumab (anti-PD-L1) treatment. The TCR sequence derives from a man between 70 and 80 years old with urothelial cancer.

Here the CDR3 DNA reads TGCGCCAGCAGTGATACCGGTCCGAAAGGGGCGGGAGAAAAACTGTTTTTT. Its translation: CASSDTGPKGAGEKLFF. The chain links TRBV10-1 to TRBJ1-4; perhaps TRBD1 as D (5 bases). The CDR3 totals 17 residues. The germline V gene encodes CDR1 WNHNN and CDR2 SYGVQD (reference sequence). V was clipped by 3 bases and J by 8 bases, with 22 bases between them.